This T cell receptor beta chain was sequenced in a study of response to subunit inactivated influenza vaccine. Germline V gives CDR1 SGHRS, CDR2 YFSETQ. The CDR3 is 15 amino acids. The ends were cut back, 1 base at V and 4 bases at J, with 12 bases in the middle. TCRdb redid the calling of the RT-PCR reads with MiXCR, one entry per CDR3 protein. The sample includes about 780,000 distinct CDR3 sequences, about 18% seen only once; the top ten take approximately 11%. For this clonotype: Antigen: not known.

Notes on the study in general: A suggestion made by the authors is that each seasonal influenza vaccination recruits few new T cells.

This TCR came from a man in his fifties or sixties who received an inactivated influenza vaccine. The chain joins TRBV5-1 to TRBJ2-1; D perhaps matches TRBD1 (6 bases). The input for sequencing was PBMCs from blood, taken around 5 days after vaccination. The CDR3 loop reads CASSLMQGTYNEQFF. The CDR3 bases are TGCGCCAGCAGCTTGATGCAGGGGACGTACAATGAGCAGTTCTTC.